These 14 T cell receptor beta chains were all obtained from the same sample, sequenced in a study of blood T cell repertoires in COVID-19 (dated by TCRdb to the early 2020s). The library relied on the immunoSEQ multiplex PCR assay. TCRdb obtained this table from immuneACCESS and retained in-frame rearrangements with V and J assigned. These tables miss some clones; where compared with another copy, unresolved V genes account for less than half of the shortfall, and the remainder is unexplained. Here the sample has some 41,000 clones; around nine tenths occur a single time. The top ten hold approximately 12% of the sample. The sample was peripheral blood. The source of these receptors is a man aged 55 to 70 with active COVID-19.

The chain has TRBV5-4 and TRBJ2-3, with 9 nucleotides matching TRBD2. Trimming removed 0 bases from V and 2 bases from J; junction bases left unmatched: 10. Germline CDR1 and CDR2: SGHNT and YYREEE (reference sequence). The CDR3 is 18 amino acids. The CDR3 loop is CASSLGPREGRVTDTQYF. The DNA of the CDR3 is TGTGCCAGCAGCTTGGGACCGCGGGAGGGCCGGGTCACAGATACGCAGTATTTT.

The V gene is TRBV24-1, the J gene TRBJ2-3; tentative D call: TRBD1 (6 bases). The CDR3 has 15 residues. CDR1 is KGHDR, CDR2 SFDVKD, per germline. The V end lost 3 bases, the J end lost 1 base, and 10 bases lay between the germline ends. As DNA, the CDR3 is TGTGCCACCAGTGATACAGGGATGGGCACAGATACGCAGTATTTT. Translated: CATSDTGMGTDTQYF.

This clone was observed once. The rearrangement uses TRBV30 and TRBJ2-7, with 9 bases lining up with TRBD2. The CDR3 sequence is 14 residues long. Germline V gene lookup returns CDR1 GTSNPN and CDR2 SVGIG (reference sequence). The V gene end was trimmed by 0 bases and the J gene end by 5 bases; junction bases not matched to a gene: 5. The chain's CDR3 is CAWSVLLAGDEQYF. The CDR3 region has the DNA TGTGCCTGGAGTGTACTATTAGCGGGAGACGAGCAGTACTTC.

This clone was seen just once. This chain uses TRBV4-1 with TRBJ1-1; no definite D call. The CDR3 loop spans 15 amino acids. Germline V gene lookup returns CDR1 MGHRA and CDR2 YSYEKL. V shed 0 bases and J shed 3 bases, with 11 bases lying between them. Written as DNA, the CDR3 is TGCGCCAGCAGCCAAGATATGAGAGCCGACACTGAAGCTTTCTTT. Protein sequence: CASSQDMRADTEAFF.

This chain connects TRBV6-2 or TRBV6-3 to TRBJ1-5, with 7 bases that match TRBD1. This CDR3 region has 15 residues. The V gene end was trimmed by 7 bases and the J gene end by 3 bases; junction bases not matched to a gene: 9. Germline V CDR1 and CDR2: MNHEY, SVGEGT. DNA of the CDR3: TGTGCCAGCACCCCGGCCGGGACAGCCAATCAGCCCCAGCATTTT. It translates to CASTPAGTANQPQHF.

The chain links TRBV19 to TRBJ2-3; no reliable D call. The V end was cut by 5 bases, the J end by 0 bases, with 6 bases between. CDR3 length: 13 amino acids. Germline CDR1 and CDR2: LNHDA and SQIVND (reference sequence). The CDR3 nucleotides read TGTGCCAGTAGTGCACTTAGCACAGATACGCAGTATTTT. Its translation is CASSALSTDTQYF.

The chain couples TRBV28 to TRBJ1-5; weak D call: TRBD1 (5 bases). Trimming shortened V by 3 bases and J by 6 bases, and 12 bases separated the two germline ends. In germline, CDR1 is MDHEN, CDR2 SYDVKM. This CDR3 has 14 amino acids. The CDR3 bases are TGTGCCAGCAGTTTGGGCGGGACCTCTCAGCCCCAGCATTTT. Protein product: CASSLGGTSQPQHF. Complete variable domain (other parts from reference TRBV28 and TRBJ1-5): DVKVTQSSRYLVKRTGEKVFLECVQDMDHENMFWYRQDPGLGLRLIYFSYDVKMKEKGDIPEGYSVSREKKERFSLILESASTNQTSMYLCASSLGGTSQPQHFGDGTRLSIL.

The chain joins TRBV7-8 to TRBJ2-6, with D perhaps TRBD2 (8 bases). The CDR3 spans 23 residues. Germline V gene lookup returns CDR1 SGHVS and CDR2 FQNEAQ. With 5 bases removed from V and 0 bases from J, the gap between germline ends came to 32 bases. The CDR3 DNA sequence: TGTGCCAGCAGCCTCGGGACTAGGACAGGAAGGCGAAGTGAGGCCTCTGGGGCCAACGTCCTGACTTTC. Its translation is CASSLGTRTGRRSEASGANVLTF.

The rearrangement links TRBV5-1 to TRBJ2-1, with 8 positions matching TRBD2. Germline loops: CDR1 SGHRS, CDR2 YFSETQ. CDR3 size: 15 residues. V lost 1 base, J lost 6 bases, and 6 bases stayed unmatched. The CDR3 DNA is TGCGCCAGCAGCTTGACGCTAGCGGGTATCAATGAGCAGTTCTTC. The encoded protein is CASSLTLAGINEQFF. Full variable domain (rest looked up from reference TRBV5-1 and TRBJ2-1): KAGVTQTPRYLIKTRGQQVTLSCSPISGHRSVSWYQQTPGQGLQFLFEYFSETQRNKGNFPGRFSGRQFSNSRSEMNVSTLELGDSALYLCASSLTLAGINEQFFGPGTRLTVL.

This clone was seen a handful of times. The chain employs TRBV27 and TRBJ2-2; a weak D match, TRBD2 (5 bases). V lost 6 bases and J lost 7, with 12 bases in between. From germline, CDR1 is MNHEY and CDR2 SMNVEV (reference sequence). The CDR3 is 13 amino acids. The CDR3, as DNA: TGTGCCAGCAGCCTCGACGCGGGCGGGGAGCTGTTTTTT. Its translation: CASSLDAGGELFF.

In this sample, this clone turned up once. CDR3 in amino acids: CASSPPGRSEAFF. The DNA for the CDR3 is TGTGCCAGCTCACCACCGGGCAGGTCCGAAGCTTTCTTT. This sequence joins TRBV18 and TRBJ1-1; no reliable D call. This CDR3 region has 13 residues. With 0 bases removed from V and 8 bases from J, the gap between germline ends came to 10 bases. Germline CDR1 reads KGHSH; CDR2 reads LQKENI.

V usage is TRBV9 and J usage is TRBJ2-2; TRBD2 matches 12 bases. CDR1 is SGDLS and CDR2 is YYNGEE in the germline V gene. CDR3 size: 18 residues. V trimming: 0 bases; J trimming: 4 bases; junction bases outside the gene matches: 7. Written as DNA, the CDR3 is TGTGCCAGCAGCGTAGGGGGGCTAGCGGGAGGGGTCACCGGGGAGCTGTTTTTT. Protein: CASSVGGLAGGVTGELFF.

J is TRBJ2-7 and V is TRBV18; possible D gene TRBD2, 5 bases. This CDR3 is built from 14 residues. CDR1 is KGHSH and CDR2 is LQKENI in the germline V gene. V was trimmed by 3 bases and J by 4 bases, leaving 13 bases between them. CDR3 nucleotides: TGTGCCAGCTCACCCGGACTCCTCGAGTACGAGCAGTACTTC. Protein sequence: CASSPGLLEYEQYF.

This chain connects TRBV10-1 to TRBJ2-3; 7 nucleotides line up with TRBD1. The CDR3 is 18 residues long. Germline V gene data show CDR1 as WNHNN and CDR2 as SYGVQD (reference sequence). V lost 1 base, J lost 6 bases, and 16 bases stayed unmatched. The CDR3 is CASSEWEGGTGVGDTQYF. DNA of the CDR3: TGCGCCAGCAGTGAGTGGGAAGGGGGCACAGGAGTTGGCGATACGCAGTATTTT.